These 16 T cell receptor beta chains were sequenced from one sample in a study of T-cell reconstitution after alpha-beta-depleted transplantation in children. It was with unique molecular identifiers that the TCRbeta library was prepared. TCRdb independently ran MiXCR on the PCR reads; one entry per CDR3 protein. Of about 370,000 distinct CDR3 sequences detected, over 20% appear once; the ten largest clones hold approximately 3.9%. The material sequenced was PBMCs from the stem cell graft donor, taken from the stem cell graft. These receptors all stem from a human donor who donated a stem cell graft to a child with acute myeloid leukemia.

This clonotype was counted a few times. The rearrangement joins TRBV24-1 to TRBJ2-1, with D tentatively TRBD2 (6 bases). The CDR3 contains 15 residues. V gave up 12 bases and J gave up 8 bases, with 25 bases separating them. Per germline, CDR1 KGHDR and CDR2 SFDVKD. Here the CDR3 DNA reads TGTGCCCCCGAATTAAGTGGGAGGCTTTACGATGAGCAGTTCTTC. Protein product: CAPELSGRLYDEQFF.

This clonotype was counted between two and nine times. This rearrangement joins TRBV12-3 or TRBV12-4 to TRBJ2-3, with D perhaps TRBD2 (5 bases). The ends were cut back, 5 bases at V and 6 bases at J, with 12 bases in the middle. CDR3 length equals 13 residues. The DNA of the CDR3 is TGTGCCAGCAGTGCCCTCGGGGTTGATACGCAGTATTTT. The encoded protein is CASSALGVDTQYF.

The sample holds one count of this clonotype. The CDR3 region has the DNA TGTGCCAGCAGCTTACACCGGGTCGCAGCGGGAAAACTAGGTAATGAGCAGTTCTTC. Translated: CASSLHRVAAGKLGNEQFF. The rearrangement uses TRBV7-4 and TRBJ2-1; TRBD2 matches 7 bases. Germline V gene sequence: CDR1 SGHVT, CDR2 SQSDAQ. V was clipped by 2 bases and J by 7 bases; unmatched bases: 20. This CDR3 spans 19 amino acids. The full variable domain, rest sourced from reference TRBV7-4 and TRBJ2-1, is GAGVSQSPRYKVAKRGRDVALRCDSISGHVTLYWYRQTLGQGSEVLTYSQSDAQRDKSGRPSGRFSAERPERSVSTLKIQRTEQGDSAVYLCASSLHRVAAGKLGNEQFFGPGTRLTVL.

The J gene is TRBJ2-7, the V gene TRBV7-2, with 7 bases fitting TRBD1. The CDR3 is 15 residues long. J gave up 1 base and V 5 bases, and 8 bases lay outside the gene matches. CDR1 is SGHTA and CDR2 is FQGNSA in the germline V gene. The CDR3, as DNA: TGTGCCAGCAGCAAAACAGGGGTCGGGTCCTACGAGCAGTACTTC. As protein: CASSKTGVGSYEQYF.

This clonotype was counted ten times or more. The J gene is TRBJ2-3, the V gene TRBV29-1, with TRBD1 matching over 10 bases. The trim removed 4 bases at V and 1 base at J, leaving 8 bases unmatched. The length of the CDR3 is 16 residues. Germline V gives CDR1 SQVTM, CDR2 ANQGSEA. CDR3 amino acids: CSVGGTGTGGTDTQYF. CDR3 DNA sequence: TGCAGCGTTGGGGGGACCGGGACAGGGGGCACAGATACGCAGTATTTT.

This clonotype was found a few times. This rearrangement joins TRBV29-1 to TRBJ1-3, with D maybe TRBD1 (5 bases). The CDR3 is 14 residues long. CDR1 is SQVTM, CDR2 ANQGSEA, per germline. Deletions cut 4 bases from V and 0 bases from J, with 10 bases between. CDR3 DNA: TGCAGCGTTGGTGATAGGGGCTCTGGAAACACCATATATTTT. The encoded protein is CSVGDRGSGNTIYF.

There are a few counts of this clonotype. V usage is TRBV5-7 and J usage is TRBJ2-1; 9 bases line up with TRBD2. TRBV5-7 is an ORF, with its function uncertain. V dropped 3 bases and J dropped 8; count of bases not matched to a gene: 9. This CDR3 region has 15 residues. The CDR3 bases are TGTGCCAGCAGCTCGGACTTTAGCGGGAGTGATGAGCAGTTCTTC. Its protein product is CASSSDFSGSDEQFF.

The chain carries TRBV9 and TRBJ1-1, with a weak D call TRBD1 (5 bases). CDR1 and CDR2 (germline): SGDLS, YYNGEE. The CDR3 spans 14 residues. V dropped 3 bases and J dropped 2 bases, with 11 bases sitting between them. The CDR3 DNA reads as TGTGCCAGCAGCGCGGGGGGTGGAAACACTGAAGCTTTCTTT. Its translation is CASSAGGGNTEAFF.

This clonotype was picked up a small number of times. The CDR3 nucleotides read TGTGCCAGCAGCGTTGGACAGGGGCACTCCTACGAGCAGTACTTC. Translating gives CASSVGQGHSYEQYF. The chain links TRBV9 to TRBJ2-7, with 9 bases lining up with TRBD1. After removal of 2 bases from V and 0 bases from J, the junction contained 3 bases not matched to a gene. Germline V gene lookup returns CDR1 SGDLS and CDR2 YYNGEE. This CDR3 has 15 residues. Drawing the rest from reference TRBV9 and TRBJ2-7, the complete variable domain is DSGVTQTPKHLITATGQRVTLRCSPRSGDLSVYWYQQSLDQGLQFLIQYYNGEERAKGNILERFSAQQFPDLHSELNLSSLELGDSALYFCASSVGQGHSYEQYFGPGTRLTVT.

V and J are TRBV3-1 and TRBJ2-1, with 7 bases that match TRBD2. CDR1 LGHDT and CDR2 YNNKEL come from the germline V gene (reference sequence). V lost 2 bases, J lost 9 bases, and 7 bases stayed unmatched. The CDR3 is 14 amino acids. CDR3 nucleotide sequence: TGTGCCAGCAGCCAACTAGCGGCGGGTGGTGAGCAGTTCTTC. Its translation: CASSQLAAGGEQFF.

This clonotype showed up just a few times. This chain links TRBV24-1 with TRBJ2-3, with D hard to call. This CDR3 has 13 amino acids. The germline CDR1 and CDR2 sequences are KGHDR and SFDVKD. V lost 4 bases to trimming and J lost 5 bases, with 9 bases between them. The CDR3 DNA is TGTGCCACCAGTGACGCCTCGGGAGATACGCAGTATTTT. This encodes CATSDASGDTQYF.

The J gene is TRBJ2-1, the V gene TRBV4-2, with D perhaps being TRBD1 or TRBD2 (5 bases each). Germline-derived CDR1 and CDR2 are LGHNA and YNFKEQ. V dropped 8 bases and J dropped 5 bases, with 10 bases sitting between them. The CDR3 loop spans 12 amino acids. As DNA, the CDR3 is TGTGCCAGCCGCCCGGGGCACAATGAGCAGTTCTTC. Its translation: CASRPGHNEQFF.

V usage is TRBV6-1 and J usage is TRBJ2-1; TRBD1 matches 8 bases. The length of the CDR3 is 19 residues. Per germline, CDR1 MNHNS and CDR2 SASEGT. With V trimmed by 2 bases and J by 6 bases, 18 bases remained unmatched. The DNA for the CDR3 is TGTGCCAGCAGTGAAATGTCAGGGGGCTTGGGAACCTACTCCAATGAGCAGTTCTTC. Translation: CASSEMSGGLGTYSNEQFF.

The chain uses TRBV6-1 and TRBJ1-5; D gene ambiguous. CDR1 is MNHNS, CDR2 SASEGT, per germline. The ends were cut back, 2 bases at V and 3 bases at J, with 5 bases in the middle. The CDR3 is 13 residues long. The CDR3 DNA reads as TGTGCCAGCAGTGAACACCTCAATCAGCCCCAGCATTTT. Protein sequence: CASSEHLNQPQHF.

This chain connects TRBV29-1 to TRBJ2-7; D possibly corresponds to TRBD2 (5 bases). Germline V gene lookup returns CDR1 SQVTM and CDR2 ANQGSEA. The V end was cut by 7 bases, the J end by 5 bases, with 15 bases between. This CDR3 comprises 12 residues. DNA of the CDR3: TGCAGCGCTGACTCGGGGTCCCACGAGCAGTACTTC. Protein product: CSADSGSHEQYF.

The chain carries TRBV11-2 and TRBJ2-2; D remains ambiguous. From germline, CDR1 is SGHAT and CDR2 FQNNGV. This CDR3 comprises 15 residues. V dropped 5 bases and J dropped 0 bases, with 10 bases sitting between them. The CDR3 DNA sequence: TGTGCCAGCAGCCGTTGGGGTTCGAACACCGGGGAGCTGTTTTTT. Residues: CASSRWGSNTGELFF. The full variable domain, in which reference TRBV11-2 and TRBJ2-2 provide the parts outside the CDR3, is EAGVAQSPRYKIIEKRQSVAFWCNPISGHATLYWYQQILGQGPKLLIQFQNNGVVDDSQLPKDRFSAERLKGVDSTLKIQPAKLEDSAVYLCASSRWGSNTGELFFGEGSRLTVL.